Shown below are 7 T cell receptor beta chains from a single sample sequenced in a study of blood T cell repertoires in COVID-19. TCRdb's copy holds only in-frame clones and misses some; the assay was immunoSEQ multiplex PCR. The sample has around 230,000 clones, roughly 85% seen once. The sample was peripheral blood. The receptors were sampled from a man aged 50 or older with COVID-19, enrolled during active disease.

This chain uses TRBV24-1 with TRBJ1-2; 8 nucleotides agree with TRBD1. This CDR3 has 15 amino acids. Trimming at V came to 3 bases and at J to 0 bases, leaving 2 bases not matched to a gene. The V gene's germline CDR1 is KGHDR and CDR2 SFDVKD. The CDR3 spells CATSDPGQANYGYTF. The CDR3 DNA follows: TGTGCCACCAGTGATCCGGGACAGGCTAACTATGGCTACACCTTC.

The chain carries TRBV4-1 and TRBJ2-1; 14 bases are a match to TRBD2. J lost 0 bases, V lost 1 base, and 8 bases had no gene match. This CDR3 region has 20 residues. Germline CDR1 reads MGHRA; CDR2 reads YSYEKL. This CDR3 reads CASSQVGLAGGPLSYNEQFF. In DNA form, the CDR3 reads TGCGCCAGCAGCCAAGTTGGACTAGCGGGGGGCCCGCTCTCCTACAATGAGCAGTTCTTC.

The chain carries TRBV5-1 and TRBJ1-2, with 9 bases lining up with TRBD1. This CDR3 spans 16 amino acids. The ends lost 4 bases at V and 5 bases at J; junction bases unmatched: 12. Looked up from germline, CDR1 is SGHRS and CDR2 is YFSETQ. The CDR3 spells CASSPPTQGARYGYTF. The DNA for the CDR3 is TGCGCCAGCAGCCCCCCTACACAGGGGGCGAGGTATGGCTACACCTTC.

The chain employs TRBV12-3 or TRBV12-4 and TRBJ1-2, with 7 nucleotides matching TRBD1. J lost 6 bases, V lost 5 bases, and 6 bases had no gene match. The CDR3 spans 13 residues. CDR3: CASSPQTGNGYTF. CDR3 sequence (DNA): TGTGCCAGCAGTCCCCAGACAGGGAATGGCTACACCTTC.

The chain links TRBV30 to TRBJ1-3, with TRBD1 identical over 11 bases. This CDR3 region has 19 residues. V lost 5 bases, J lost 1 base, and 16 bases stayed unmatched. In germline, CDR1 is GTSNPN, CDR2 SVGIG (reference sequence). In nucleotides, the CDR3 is TGTGCCTGGGAGCCCGGGACAGGGGGAATATTTGGTTCTGGAAACACCATATATTTT. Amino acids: CAWEPGTGGIFGSGNTIYF.

DNA of the CDR3: TGCGCCAGCAGCTTGGGTGGGAGCGGGGGCGCAGATACGCAGTATTTT. It yields the protein CASSLGGSGGADTQYF. V is TRBV5-1 and J is TRBJ2-3, with 8 bases matching TRBD2. The V gene's germline CDR1 is SGHRS and CDR2 YFSETQ. CDR3 size: 16 residues. Trimming took 0 bases from V and 4 from J; bases not matched to a gene: 7.

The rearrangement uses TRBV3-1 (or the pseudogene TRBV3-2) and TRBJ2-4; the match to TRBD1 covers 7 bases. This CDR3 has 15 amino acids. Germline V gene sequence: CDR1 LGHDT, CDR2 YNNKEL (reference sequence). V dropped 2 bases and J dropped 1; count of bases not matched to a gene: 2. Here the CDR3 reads CASSQFRGAKNIQYF. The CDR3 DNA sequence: TGTGCCAGCAGCCAATTCAGGGGGGCCAAAAACATTCAGTACTTC.